This TCR beta chain appears in the sequencing data of a study of blood T cell repertoires in COVID-19. Sequenced by immunoSEQ multiplex PCR; TCRdb stores in-frame clones only, minus some. The table lists about 220,000 clones, 70% to 85% of them singletons. The germline gives CDR1 LGHNA, CDR2 YSLEER. The CDR3 sequence is 15 residues long. Trimming took 1 base from V and 3 from J, leaving 12 bases between them. This TCR was recovered from a man aged 50-60 years with active or convalescent COVID-19. Sequencing was performed on peripheral blood. This chain links TRBV4-3 with TRBJ1-1; D gene unclear. In nucleotides, the CDR3 is TGCGCCAGCAGCCAAGTTAGAGGCGGGGACACTGAAGCTTTCTTT. It encodes CASSQVRGGDTEAFF.